This T cell receptor beta chain was identified during a study of circulating CD8 cells and anti-PD-1 response in melanoma. Background on the study: Complete or partial response defined responders; stable or progressive disease, non-responders.

The QIAseq Immune Repertoire TCR panel built the libraries from roughly 16 ng of total RNA. TCRdb fed the reads into MiXCR, producing one record per CDR3 protein. The table lists 280 or so distinct CDR3 sequences, around 5.4% of them singletons. This clonotype qualifies as large. Its cognate antigen is unknown. Trimming left V 6 bases short and J 9 bases short, with 18 bases between. Germline assignment: CDR1 MDHEN and CDR2 SYDVKM. The CDR3 totals 15 residues. Four subsets defined by PD-1 and/or TIGIT were sorted from live CD3+CD8+TCRalphabeta+ cells. Whole-study results and caveats: PD-1 and DPOS subsets showed similar, higher clonality than DNEG.

The sequence came from a human donor with melanoma. V and J are TRBV28 and TRBJ1-6, with D maybe TRBD1 (5 bases). This material consisted of CD8+ T cells from PBMCs, taken at baseline or after one month of anti-PD-1 therapy (not recorded which). Written as DNA, the CDR3 is TGTGCCAGCAGCTACCCTGCAGGGTCAGCTTCACCCCTCCACTTT. It encodes CASSYPAGSASPLHF. The variable domain in full, with the rest retrieved from reference TRBV28 and TRBJ1-6, is DVKVTQSSRYLVKRTGEKVFLECVQDMDHENMFWYRQDPGLGLRLIYFSYDVKMKEKGDIPEGYSVSREKKERFSLILESASTNQTSMYLCASSYPAGSASPLHFGNGTRLTVT.